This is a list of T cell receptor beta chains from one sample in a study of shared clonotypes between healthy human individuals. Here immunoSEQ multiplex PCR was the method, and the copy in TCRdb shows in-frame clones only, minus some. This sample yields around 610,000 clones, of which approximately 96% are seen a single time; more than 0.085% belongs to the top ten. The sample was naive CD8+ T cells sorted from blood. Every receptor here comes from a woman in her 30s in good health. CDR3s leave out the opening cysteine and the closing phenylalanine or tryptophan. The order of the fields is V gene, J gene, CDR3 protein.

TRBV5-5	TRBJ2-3	ASSLAEMEREEADTQY
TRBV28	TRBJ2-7	ASSWVAYEQY
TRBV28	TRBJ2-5	ASSLGDQETQY
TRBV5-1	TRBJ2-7	ASDKRPGAREQY
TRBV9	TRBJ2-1	ASSVELGSYNEQF
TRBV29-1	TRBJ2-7	SDRTGVAYEQY
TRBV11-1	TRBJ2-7	ASSLKTSGHRYYEQY
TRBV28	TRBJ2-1	ASRDYNEQF
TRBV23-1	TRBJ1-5	ASSQLPNYQPQH
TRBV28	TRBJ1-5	ASSNLTGGGGNQPQH
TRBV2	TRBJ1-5	ASGGRGSNQPQH
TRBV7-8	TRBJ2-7	ASSLEGTGGYEQY
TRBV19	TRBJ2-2	ASSTDRVYPQGTGELF
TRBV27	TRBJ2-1	ASTPRDIRNEQF
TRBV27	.	ASSVLAGSSYEQY
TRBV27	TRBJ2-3	ASSLSLAGGFHTQY
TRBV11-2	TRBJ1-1	ASSLESMVRGRIEAF
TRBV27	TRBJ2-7	ASSGLAGAYEQY
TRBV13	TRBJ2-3	ASSLVGLATDTQY
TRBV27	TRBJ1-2	ASRTTGRNYGYT
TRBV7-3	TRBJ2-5	ASSLLAGVIGETQY
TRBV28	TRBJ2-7	ASSLGSGTTYEQY
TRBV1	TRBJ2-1	ASSQDLGQGLYNEQF
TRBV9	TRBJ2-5	ASSVGGTGREY